This is a list of T cell receptor beta chains from one sample in a study of shared clonotypes between healthy human individuals. Some clones are missing from TCRdb's copy, which holds only in-frame ones; the method was immunoSEQ multiplex PCR. The sample shows some 2.4 million clones, 93% of them seen only once. Source material: naive CD4+ T cells from PBMCs. All receptors derive from a young man in good health. Some clones in this sample may be carry-over from other donors' samples. CDR3s include the opening cysteine and the closing phenylalanine or tryptophan. The D gene is left open where the match is weak. Clone size appears in some rows only: once, few, many, or a class for an expanded clone.

v_call,j_call,clone_size,d_call,cdr3_nt,cdr3_aa
TRBV7-9,TRBJ2-4,-,TRBD1,TGTGCCAGCAGCCCGACAGGGGGAGTTGTCATTCAGTACTTC,CASSPTGGVVIQYF
TRBV7-3,TRBJ1-1,-,TRBD1,TGTGCCAGCAGCTTAAGGGACAGGCTGTCTGAAGCTTTCTTT,CASSLRDRLSEAFF
TRBV9,TRBJ2-7,-,TRBD2,TGTGCCAGCAGCGTAGAAAGCGGGAGTAGTTACGAGCAGTACTTC,CASSVESGSSYEQYF
TRBV5-1,TRBJ2-5,-,-,TGCGCCAGCAGCCCTCGTGGAATTGAGACCCAGTACTTC,CASSPRGIETQYF
TRBV19,TRBJ1-1,-,TRBD1,TGTGCCAGTAGGCCCACTGGGACAGGGGGCGCGAACACTGAAGCTTTCTTT,CASRPTGTGGANTEAFF
TRBV10-3,TRBJ1-1,-,-,TGTGCCATCAGTGAGATGCAGCGCAATGAAGCTTTCTTT,CAISEMQRNEAFF
TRBV28,TRBJ2-3,-,-,TGTGCCAGCAGCCCTCCTAGTACAGATACGCAGTATTTT,CASSPPSTDTQYF
TRBV2,TRBJ1-5,-,TRBD1,TGTGCCAGCAGCCCACAGGGGGTGGATCAGCCCCAGCATTTT,CASSPQGVDQPQHF
TRBV19,TRBJ2-7,-,-,TGTGCCAGTAGTACTTCCCCTAAGGGGCACTACGAGCAGTACTTC,CASSTSPKGHYEQYF
TRBV28,TRBJ1-1,-,-,TGTGCCAGCAGCGCCTCCGGGCTTGAAGCTTTCTTT,CASSASGLEAFF
TRBV25-1,TRBJ2-7,-,-,TGTGCCAGCAGTGAAGGCAGGGGCTACGACTACGAGCAGTACTTC,CASSEGRGYDYEQYF
TRBV28,TRBJ2-3,-,-,TGTGCCAGCAGTTTAGGATATACGCAGTATTTT,CASSLGYTQYF
TRBV20-1,TRBJ1-1,few,-,TGCAGTGCTAGTTCTGGGTATGAAGCTTTCTTT,CSASSGYEAFF
TRBV2,TRBJ2-7,-,TRBD2,TGTGCCAGCAGTCCAGGGAGGGCCTACGAGCGGTACTTC,CASSPGRAYERYF
TRBV18,TRBJ1-5,-,-,TGTGCCAGCTCACCATGGAATGATAGCAATCAGCCCCAGCATTTT,CASSPWNDSNQPQHF
TRBV30,TRBJ2-3,-,-,TGTGCCCCTCTAATGGGGGCCTCCCCCACAGATACGCAGTATTTT,CAPLMGASPTDTQYF
TRBV23-1,TRBJ2-7,-,TRBD1,TGCGCCAGCAGTCATCCCCACCCCAGGACAGGGGTCCACGAGCAGTACTTC,CASSHPHPRTGVHEQYF
TRBV7-2,TRBJ2-3,-,TRBD2,TGTGCCAGCAGCCCGGGACTAGAGAGCACAGATACGCAGTATTTT,CASSPGLESTDTQYF
TRBV27,TRBJ1-1,-,-,TGTGCCAGCAGTCGGGGGACTGAAGCTTTCTTT,CASSRGTEAFF
TRBV27,TRBJ1-3,-,-,TGTGCCAGCAGTTTACAGGGGAACTCTGGAAACACCATATATTTT,CASSLQGNSGNTIYF
TRBV5-6,TRBJ2-1,-,TRBD1,TGTGCCAGCAGCTTGGAAAGGGGGCATTACAATGAGCAGTTCTTC,CASSLERGHYNEQFF
TRBV28,TRBJ2-5,-,-,TGTGCCAGCAGTTTATTTGCCCGGGAGACCCAGTACTTC,CASSLFARETQYF
TRBV27,TRBJ1-2,-,-,TGTGCCAGCAGTACGCACCTCTCAACTTTTAACTATGGCTACACCTTC,CASSTHLSTFNYGYTF
TRBV5-4,TRBJ1-2,-,-,TGTGCCAGCAGCTTTGACCAGGACTTGGGTTCGGACTATGGCTACACCTTC,CASSFDQDLGSDYGYTF
TRBV6-5,TRBJ1-5,-,-,TGTGCCAGCAGTTACCAGGGCAATCAGCCCCAGCATTTT,CASSYQGNQPQHF
TRBV23-1,TRBJ1-2,-,TRBD1,TGCGCCAGCACCAAAAAAGGGACAGGCCGTAGGTCTGGCTACACCTTC,CASTKKGTGRRSGYTF
TRBV6-5,TRBJ2-1,-,-,TGTGCCAGCAGTTACGTCTGGAGCTCCTACAATGAGCAGTTCTTC,CASSYVWSSYNEQFF
TRBV7-3,TRBJ2-2,-,-,TGTGCCAGCAGCTTAGAGAGGGCCGGGGAGCTGTTTTTT,CASSLERAGELFF
TRBV18,TRBJ2-1,once,-,TGTGCCAGCTCACCCGGGGCTAGCGCAGACAATGAGCAGTTCTTC,CASSPGASADNEQFF
TRBV5-1,TRBJ2-5,-,TRBD1,TGCGCCAGCAGCAAAGACAGGGGGACTTACCAAGAGACCCAGTACTTC,CASSKDRGTYQETQYF
TRBV11-3,TRBJ2-7,-,TRBD2,TGTGCCAGCAGCCCGCGGACTAGCGGGAGGGCCTCGAACGAGCAGTACTTC,CASSPRTSGRASNEQYF
TRBV5-1,TRBJ2-3,-,-,TGCGCCAGCAGCTTGGGCCGGAGCACAGATACGCAGTATTTT,CASSLGRSTDTQYF
TRBV9,TRBJ2-1,once,TRBD2,TGTGCCAGCAGCGTAGAGCTGGTAGGGCTAGCGGCCACAAGCTCCTACAATGAGCAGTTCTTC,CASSVELVGLAATSSYNEQFF
TRBV5-6,TRBJ1-1,-,-,TGTGCCAGCAGCTTGGGCGGACATGGGCGCATGAACACTGAAGCTTTCTTT,CASSLGGHGRMNTEAFF
TRBV6-1,TRBJ2-2,-,-,TGTGCCAGCAGCTGGGAGGCCGGGGAGCTGTTTTTT,CASSWEAGELFF
TRBV5-5,TRBJ2-5,-,-,TGTGCCAGCAGCTCCCAGGTGCAAGAGACCCAGTACTTC,CASSSQVQETQYF
TRBV7-2,TRBJ2-5,-,-,TGTGCCAGCAGCGTTTCCGGCGACCCAGAGACCCAGTACTTC,CASSVSGDPETQYF
TRBV29-1,TRBJ2-3,-,-,TGCAGCGTTGGAACTGGAGATACGCAGTATTTT,CSVGTGDTQYF
TRBV18,TRBJ2-2,-,-,TGTGCCAGCTCACCCCCCGGGCAGGGACCTCCCGCCGGGGAGCTGTTTTTT,CASSPPGQGPPAGELFF
TRBV27,TRBJ1-5,-,-,TGTGCCAGCAGTTTAGGGGGGTTTCAGCCCCAGCATTTT,CASSLGGFQPQHF
TRBV7-8,TRBJ2-7,once,TRBD2,TGTGCCAGCAGCCCTCAACCTAGCGGGAGGGCCCACTGGTCGTACTTC,CASSPQPSGRAHWSYF
TRBV4-1,TRBJ1-1,-,-,TGCGCCAGCAGCCAAGATGCCTCGGTGGGCACTGAAGCTTTCTTT,CASSQDASVGTEAFF
TRBV9,TRBJ2-2,-,-,TGTGCCAGCAGCGTAAGGAGGGGGACGAACACCGGGGAGCTGTTTTTT,CASSVRRGTNTGELFF
TRBV5-3,TRBJ2-7,-,-,TGTGCCAGAAGCCCACCTCCCTACGAGCAGTACTTC,CARSPPPYEQYF
TRBV7-9,TRBJ1-5,-,-,TGTGCCAGCAGCTTAGGCCAGGGGCCCCAGCATTTT,CASSLGQGPQHF
TRBV5-1,TRBJ1-6,-,-,TGCGCCAGCAGCATCTCCAGGGACTCACCCCTCCACTTT,CASSISRDSPLHF
TRBV9,TRBJ2-5,-,-,TGTGCCAGCAGCGTAGGAGGTATTGCCACGAGCGGAGAGACCCAGTACTTC,CASSVGGIATSGETQYF
TRBV10-3,TRBJ2-3,-,-,TGTGCCACGCGGGGCGAGGGGGGGAGCACAGATACGCAGTATTTT,CATRGEGGSTDTQYF